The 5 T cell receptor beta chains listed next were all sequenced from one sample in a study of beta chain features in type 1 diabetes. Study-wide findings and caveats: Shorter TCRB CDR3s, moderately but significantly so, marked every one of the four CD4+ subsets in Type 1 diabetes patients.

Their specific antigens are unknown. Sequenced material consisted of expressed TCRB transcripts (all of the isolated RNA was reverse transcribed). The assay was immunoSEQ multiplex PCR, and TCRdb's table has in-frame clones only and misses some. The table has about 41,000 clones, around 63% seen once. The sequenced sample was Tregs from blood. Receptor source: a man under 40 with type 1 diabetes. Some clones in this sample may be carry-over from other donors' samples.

The CDR3, as DNA: TGTGCCAGCAGGATGACCCGGGGGGCCTACGAGCAGTACTTC. This gives the protein CASRMTRGAYEQYF. The rearrangement uses TRBV6-6 and TRBJ2-7; 7 bases match TRBD2. Per the germline V gene, CDR1 is MNHNY and CDR2 is SVGAGI (reference sequence). The CDR3 has 14 residues. J lost 2 bases, V lost 6 bases, and 7 bases had no gene match.

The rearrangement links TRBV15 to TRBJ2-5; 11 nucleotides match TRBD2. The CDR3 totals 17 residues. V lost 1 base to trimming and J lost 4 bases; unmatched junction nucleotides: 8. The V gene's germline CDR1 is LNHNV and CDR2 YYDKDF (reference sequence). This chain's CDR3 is CATSRGGGTSGGETQYF. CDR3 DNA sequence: TGTGCCACCAGCAGAGGGGGGGGCACTAGCGGGGGAGAGACCCAGTACTTC. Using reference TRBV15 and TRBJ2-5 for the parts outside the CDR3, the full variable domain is DAMVIQNPRYQVTQFGKPVTLSCSQTLNHNVMYWYQQKSSQAPKLLFHYYDKDFNNEADTPDNFQSRRPNTSFCFLDIRSPGLGDTAMYLCATSRGGGTSGGETQYFGPGTRLLVL.

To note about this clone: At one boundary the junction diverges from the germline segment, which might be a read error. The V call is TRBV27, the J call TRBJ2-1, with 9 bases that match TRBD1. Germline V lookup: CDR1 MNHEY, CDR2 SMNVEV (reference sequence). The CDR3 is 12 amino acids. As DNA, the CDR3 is TGTGCCAGCAGTCCATCGGGACAGGGAGGGCTCTTC. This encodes CASSPSGQGGLF.

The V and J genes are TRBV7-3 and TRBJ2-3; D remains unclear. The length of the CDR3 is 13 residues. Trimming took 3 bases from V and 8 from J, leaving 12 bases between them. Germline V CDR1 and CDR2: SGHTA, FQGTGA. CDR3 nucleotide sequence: TGTGCCAGCAGCTTTGAAACAAGTGGTACGCAGTATTTT. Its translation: CASSFETSGTQYF.

The CDR3 spells CASSSLDRRDEAFF. CDR3 sequence (DNA): TGTGCCAGCAGTTCCCTGGACAGGAGGGATGAAGCTTTCTTT. The V and J genes are TRBV28 and TRBJ1-1, with 7 bases aligning to TRBD1. V lost 4 bases, J lost 7 bases, and 9 bases stayed unmatched. There are 14 residues in the CDR3. Per germline, CDR1 MDHEN and CDR2 SYDVKM.